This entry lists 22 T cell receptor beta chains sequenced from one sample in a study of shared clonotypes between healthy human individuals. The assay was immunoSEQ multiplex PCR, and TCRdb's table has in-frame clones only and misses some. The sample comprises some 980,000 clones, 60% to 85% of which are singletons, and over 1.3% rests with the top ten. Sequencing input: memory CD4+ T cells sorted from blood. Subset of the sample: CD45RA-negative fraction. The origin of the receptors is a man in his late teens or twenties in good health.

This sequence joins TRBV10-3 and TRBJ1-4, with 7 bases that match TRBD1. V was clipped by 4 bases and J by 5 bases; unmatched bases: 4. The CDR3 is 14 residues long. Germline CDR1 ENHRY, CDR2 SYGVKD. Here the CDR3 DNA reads TGTGCCATCAGTGTGACAGGGTTCAATGAAAAACTGTTTTTT. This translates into CAISVTGFNEKLFF.

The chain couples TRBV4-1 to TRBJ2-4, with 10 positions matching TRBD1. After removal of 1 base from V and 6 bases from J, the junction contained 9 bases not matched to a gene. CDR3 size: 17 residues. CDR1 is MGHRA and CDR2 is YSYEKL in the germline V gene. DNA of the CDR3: TGCGCCAGCAGCCAAGGGGCCGGTAGGACAGGGGGAAACATTCAGTACTTC. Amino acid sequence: CASSQGAGRTGGNIQYF.

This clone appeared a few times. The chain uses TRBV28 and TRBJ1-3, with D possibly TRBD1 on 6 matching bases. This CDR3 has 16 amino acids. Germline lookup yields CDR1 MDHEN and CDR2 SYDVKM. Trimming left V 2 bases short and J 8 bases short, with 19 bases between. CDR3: CASSLTSKGGADTIYF. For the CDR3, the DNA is TGTGCCAGCAGTTTAACATCGAAAGGGGGAGCGGACACCATATATTTT.

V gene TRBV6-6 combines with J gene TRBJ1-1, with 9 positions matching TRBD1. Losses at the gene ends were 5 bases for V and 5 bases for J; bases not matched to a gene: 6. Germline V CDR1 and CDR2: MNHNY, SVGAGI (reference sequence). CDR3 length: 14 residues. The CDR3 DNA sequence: TGTGCCAGCAGTCAACCGACAGGGGGGACTGAAGCTTTCTTT. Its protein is CASSQPTGGTEAFF.

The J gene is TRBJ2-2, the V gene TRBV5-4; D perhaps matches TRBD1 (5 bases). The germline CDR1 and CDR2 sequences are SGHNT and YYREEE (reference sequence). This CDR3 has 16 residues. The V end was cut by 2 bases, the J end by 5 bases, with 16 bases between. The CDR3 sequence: CASSLGRGSDTGELFF. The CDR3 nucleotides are TGTGCCAGCAGCTTAGGTAGGGGAAGCGATACCGGGGAGCTGTTTTTT.

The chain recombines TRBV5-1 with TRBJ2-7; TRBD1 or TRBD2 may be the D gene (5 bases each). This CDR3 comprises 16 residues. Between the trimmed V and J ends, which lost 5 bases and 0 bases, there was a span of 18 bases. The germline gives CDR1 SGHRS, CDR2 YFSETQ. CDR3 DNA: TGCGCCAGCAGTAGGGACGGGACCGTAAGCTCCTACGAGCAGTACTTC. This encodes CASSRDGTVSSYEQYF.

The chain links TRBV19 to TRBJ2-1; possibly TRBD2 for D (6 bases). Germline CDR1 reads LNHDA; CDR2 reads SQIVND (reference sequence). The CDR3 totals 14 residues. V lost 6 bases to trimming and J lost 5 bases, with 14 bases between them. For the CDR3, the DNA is TGTGCCAGTAGGTGGACTAAGAACCACAATGAGCAGTTCTTC. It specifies CASRWTKNHNEQFF.

The CDR3 nucleotides read TGTGCCAGCAGTTACAATAAGGTCGGCACTGAAGCTTTCTTT. It translates to CASSYNKVGTEAFF. The rearrangement joins TRBV6-6 to TRBJ1-1, with D uncertain. Per germline, CDR1 MNHNY and CDR2 SVGAGI (reference sequence). The V end lost 2 bases, the J end lost 4 bases, and 11 bases lay between the germline ends. The CDR3 has 14 amino acids.

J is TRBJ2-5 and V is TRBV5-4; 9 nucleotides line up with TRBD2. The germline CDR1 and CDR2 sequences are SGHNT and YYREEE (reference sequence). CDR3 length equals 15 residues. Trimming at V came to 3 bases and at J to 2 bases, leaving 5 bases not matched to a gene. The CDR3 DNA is TGTGCCAGCAGCTCCCCTAGCGGGAATCAAGAGACCCAGTACTTC. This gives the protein CASSSPSGNQETQYF.

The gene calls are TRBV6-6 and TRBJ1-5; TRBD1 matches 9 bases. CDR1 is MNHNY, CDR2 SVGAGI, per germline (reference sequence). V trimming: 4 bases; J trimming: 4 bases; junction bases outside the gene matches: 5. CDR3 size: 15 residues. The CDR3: CASSSPGQGNQPQHF. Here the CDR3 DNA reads TGTGCCAGCAGTTCTCCGGGACAGGGAAATCAGCCCCAGCATTTT.

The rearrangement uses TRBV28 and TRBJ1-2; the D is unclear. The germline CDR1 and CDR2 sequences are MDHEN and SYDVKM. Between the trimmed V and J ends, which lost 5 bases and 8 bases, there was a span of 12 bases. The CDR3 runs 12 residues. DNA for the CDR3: TGTGCCAGCAGTCTGTTGCAAGACGGCTACACCTTC. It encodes CASSLLQDGYTF.

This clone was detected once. The chain's CDR3 is CASSPRHMSYGYTF. The DNA for the CDR3 is TGTGCCAGCAGCCCCAGACACATGTCCTATGGCTACACCTTC. The chain carries TRBV7-2 and TRBJ1-2, with D uncertain. Germline V lookup: CDR1 SGHTA, CDR2 FQGNSA. V gave up 5 bases and J gave up 4 bases, with 14 bases separating them. The CDR3 spans 14 residues.

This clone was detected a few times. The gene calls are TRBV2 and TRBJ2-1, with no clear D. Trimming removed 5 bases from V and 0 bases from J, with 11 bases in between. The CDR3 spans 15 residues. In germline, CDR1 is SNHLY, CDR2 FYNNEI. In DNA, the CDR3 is TGTGCCAGCAGTTTAACAGAAAACTCCTACAATGAGCAGTTCTTC. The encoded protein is CASSLTENSYNEQFF.

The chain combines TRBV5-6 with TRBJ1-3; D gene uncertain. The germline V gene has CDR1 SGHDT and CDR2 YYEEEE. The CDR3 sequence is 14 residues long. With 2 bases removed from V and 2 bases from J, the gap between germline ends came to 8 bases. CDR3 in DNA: TGTGCCAGCAGCTTACCCTCGGCTGGAAACACCATATATTTT. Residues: CASSLPSAGNTIYF.

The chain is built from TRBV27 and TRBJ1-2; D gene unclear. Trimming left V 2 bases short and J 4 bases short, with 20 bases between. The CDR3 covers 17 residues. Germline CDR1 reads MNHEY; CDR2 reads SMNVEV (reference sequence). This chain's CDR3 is CASSLTQTTTKLYGYTF. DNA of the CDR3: TGTGCCAGCAGTTTAACACAGACAACGACCAAACTCTATGGCTACACCTTC.

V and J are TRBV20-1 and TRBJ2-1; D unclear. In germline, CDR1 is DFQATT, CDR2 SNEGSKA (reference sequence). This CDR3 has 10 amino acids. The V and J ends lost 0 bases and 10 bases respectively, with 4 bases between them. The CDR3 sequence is CSARDVEQFF. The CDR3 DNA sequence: TGCAGTGCTAGAGATGTGGAGCAGTTCTTC.

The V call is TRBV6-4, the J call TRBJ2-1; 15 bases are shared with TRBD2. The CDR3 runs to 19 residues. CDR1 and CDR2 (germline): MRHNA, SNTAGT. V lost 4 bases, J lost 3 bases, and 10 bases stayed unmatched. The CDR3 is CASSARGLAGGAFYNEQFF. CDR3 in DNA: TGTGCCAGCAGTGCAAGGGGACTAGCGGGAGGCGCTTTCTACAATGAGCAGTTCTTC.

The CDR3 loop reads CASSLVGRVQETQYF. The CDR3 DNA sequence: TGTGCCAGCAGCTTAGTGGGCAGGGTACAAGAGACCCAGTACTTC. V is TRBV11-2 and J is TRBJ2-5; the D gene is possibly TRBD1 (5 bases). The ends were cut back, 1 base at V and 2 bases at J, with 11 bases in the middle. The length of the CDR3 is 15 residues. In germline, CDR1 is SGHAT, CDR2 FQNNGV.

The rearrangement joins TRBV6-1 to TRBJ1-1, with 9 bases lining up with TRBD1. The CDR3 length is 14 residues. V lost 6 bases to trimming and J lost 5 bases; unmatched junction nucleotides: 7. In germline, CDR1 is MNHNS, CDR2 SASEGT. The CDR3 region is CASRPQGAGTEAFF. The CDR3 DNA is TGTGCCAGCAGGCCACAGGGGGCGGGAACTGAAGCTTTCTTT.

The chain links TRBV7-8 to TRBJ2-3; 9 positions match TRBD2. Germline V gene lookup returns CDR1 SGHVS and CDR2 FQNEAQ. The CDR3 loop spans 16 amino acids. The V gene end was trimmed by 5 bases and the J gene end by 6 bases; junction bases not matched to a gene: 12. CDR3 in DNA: TGTGCCAGCAGCCTAGACGATAGCGGGGGTGGGGATACGCAGTATTTT. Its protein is CASSLDDSGGGDTQYF.

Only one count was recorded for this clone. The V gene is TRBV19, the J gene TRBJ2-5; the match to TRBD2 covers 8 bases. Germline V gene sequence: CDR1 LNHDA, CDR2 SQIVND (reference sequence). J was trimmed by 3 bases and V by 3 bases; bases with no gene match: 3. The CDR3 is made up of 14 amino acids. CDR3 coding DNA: TGTGCCAGTAGTATGGGGGGACTAGAAGAGACCCAGTACTTC. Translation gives CASSMGGLEETQYF.

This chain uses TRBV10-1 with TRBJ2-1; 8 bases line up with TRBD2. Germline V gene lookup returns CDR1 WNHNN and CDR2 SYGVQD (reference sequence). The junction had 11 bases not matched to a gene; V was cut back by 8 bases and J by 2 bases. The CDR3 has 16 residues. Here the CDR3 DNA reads TGCGCCAGCTCCATGCAAGCGGGAGTGACCTACAATGAGCAGTTCTTC. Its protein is CASSMQAGVTYNEQFF.